These 30 T cell receptor beta chains share one sample of origin, sequenced in a study of OX40 agonist ivuxolimab in advanced cancers. The table came from immunoSEQ multiplex PCR; TCRdb's copy has only in-frame clones and leaves some out. The table lists about 89,000 clones, around nine tenths of them singletons. The sequencing here drew on CD4+ or CD8+ T cells sorted from blood, taken in a trial of the OX40 agonist ivuxolimab. These receptors were obtained from an adult with an advanced solid tumor such as melanoma, head and neck, liver or kidney cancer.

The chain recombines TRBV7-9 with TRBJ1-1; TRBD1 aligns across 8 bases. The CDR3 spans 16 residues. The germline CDR1 and CDR2 sequences are SEHNR and FQNEAQ (reference sequence). Germline trimming cut 5 bases from V and 0 bases from J; bases unmatched to any gene: 8. The CDR3 protein is CASSPRDRSLNTEAFF. CDR3 nucleotide sequence: TGTGCCAGCAGCCCCCGGGACAGGTCTTTGAACACTGAAGCTTTCTTT.

This chain joins TRBV30 and TRBJ1-2, with D unclear. CDR3 size: 12 residues. Germline V gene data show CDR1 as GTSNPN and CDR2 as SVGIG (reference sequence). V was clipped by 1 base and J by 2 bases, with 5 bases between them. The CDR3 loop is CAWSGGNYGYTF. The CDR3, as DNA: TGTGCCTGGAGTGGGGGAAACTATGGCTACACCTTC.

The chain carries TRBV11-2 and TRBJ1-2; 7 nucleotides align to TRBD1. The CDR3 has 14 residues. The V gene's germline CDR1 is SGHAT and CDR2 FQNNGV. J was trimmed by 5 bases and V by 4 bases; bases with no gene match: 7. In DNA, the CDR3 is TGTGCCAGCAGCTCGGGGACAGCGAGTTATGGCTACACCTTC. Translated: CASSSGTASYGYTF. Variable domain in full (rest from reference TRBV11-2 and TRBJ1-2): EAGVAQSPRYKIIEKRQSVAFWCNPISGHATLYWYQQILGQGPKLLIQFQNNGVVDDSQLPKDRFSAERLKGVDSTLKIQPAKLEDSAVYLCASSSGTASYGYTFGSGTRLTVV.

V is TRBV5-1 and J is TRBJ2-7; TRBD1 agrees at 7 bases. In germline, CDR1 is SGHRS, CDR2 YFSETQ. J was trimmed by 0 bases and V by 2 bases; bases with no gene match: 5. This CDR3 has 15 residues. The CDR3 reads CASSFGQASSYEQYF. The CDR3 DNA is TGCGCCAGCAGCTTCGGACAGGCGAGCTCCTACGAGCAGTACTTC.

The genes are TRBV5-1 and TRBJ1-4, with 10 nucleotides matching TRBD1. Germline-derived CDR1 and CDR2 are SGHRS and YFSETQ. This CDR3 is 14 amino acids long. V dropped 3 bases and J dropped 5; count of bases not matched to a gene: 1. CDR3 bases: TGCGCCAGCAGCTCGGGACAGGGGAATGAAAAACTGTTTTTT. Protein product: CASSSGQGNEKLFF.

The chain uses TRBV11-2 and TRBJ2-3; D may correspond to TRBD1 or TRBD2 (6 bases each). V was pared by 5 bases and J by 5 bases, with 17 bases between. Germline V CDR1 and CDR2: SGHAT, FQNNGV. The CDR3 is 15 amino acids. CDR3: CASSGRLGAGDTQYF. CDR3 nucleotide sequence: TGTGCCAGCAGCGGGAGGCTGGGGGCCGGAGATACGCAGTATTTT.

The chain links TRBV7-8 to TRBJ2-6; D not resolved. The CDR3 is 14 residues long. V was shortened by 5 bases and J by 0 bases, with 5 bases between the two germline ends. The V gene's germline CDR1 is SGHVS and CDR2 FQNEAQ. In nucleotides, the CDR3 is TGTGCCAGCAGCCCTGTCTCTGGGGCCAACGTCCTGACTTTC. Residues: CASSPVSGANVLTF.

J is TRBJ2-5 and V is TRBV11-2; D may be TRBD1 (5 bases). The DNA end favors TRBJ2-7, so the J call may be wrong. This CDR3 region has 15 residues. Germline-derived CDR1 and CDR2 are SGHAT and FQNNGV. This CDR3 reads CASSIDLLGLYEQYF. The CDR3 DNA follows: TGTGCCAGCAGCATCGACCTCCTGGGGCTCTACGAGCAGTACTTC.

In its sample, this clone was seen a few times. The J gene is TRBJ1-1, the V gene TRBV4-1; D remains unclear. Trimming left V 4 bases short and J 1 base short, with 10 bases between. The CDR3 loop spans 14 amino acids. Germline V gene data show CDR1 as MGHRA and CDR2 as YSYEKL. CDR3 sequence (DNA): TGCGCCAGCAGCCGACCGACTGGGAACACTGAAGCTTTCTTT. As protein: CASSRPTGNTEAFF.

Here the CDR3 DNA reads TGTGCCAGCACCACGACAGGGAGGGCAGATACGCAGTATTTT. As protein: CASTTTGRADTQYF. The chain combines TRBV5-4 with TRBJ2-3; tentatively, D is TRBD1 or TRBD2 (7 bases each). V gave up 6 bases and J gave up 4 bases, with 15 bases separating them. CDR1 is SGHNT and CDR2 is YYREEE in the germline V gene (reference sequence). The CDR3 runs 14 residues. Full variable domain (missing parts from reference TRBV5-4 and TRBJ2-3): ETGVTQSPTHLIKTRGQQVTLRCSSQSGHNTVSWYQQALGQGPQFIFQYYREEENGRGNFPPRFSGLQFPNYSSELNVNALELDDSALYLCASTTTGRADTQYFGPGTRLTVL.

The genes are TRBV11-2 and TRBJ2-2; 10 bases match TRBD2. J was trimmed by 6 bases and V by 1 base; bases with no gene match: 5. The CDR3 sequence is 16 residues long. CDR1 and CDR2 from the germline V gene are SGHAT and FQNNGV. As DNA, the CDR3 is TGTGCCAGCAGCTTAGGTTCTAGCGGGGGATCCGGGGAGCTGTTTTTT. This sequence encodes CASSLGSSGGSGELFF.

The chain joins TRBV5-1 to TRBJ2-7; D is uncertain. There are 13 residues in the CDR3. The V and J ends lost 8 bases and 2 bases respectively, with 14 bases between them. The germline CDR1 and CDR2 sequences are SGHRS and YFSETQ. CDR3 in DNA: TGCGCCAGTTCCCTTCCCGGCCCCTACGAGCAGTACTTC. Amino acids: CASSLPGPYEQYF. The whole variable domain, filled in from reference TRBV5-1 and TRBJ2-7, reads KAGVTQTPRYLIKTRGQQVTLSCSPISGHRSVSWYQQTPGQGLQFLFEYFSETQRNKGNFPGRFSGRQFSNSRSEMNVSTLELGDSALYLCASSLPGPYEQYFGPGTRLTVT.

This chain joins TRBV7-8 and TRBJ2-5; D might be TRBD1 or TRBD2, each matching 6 bases. Germline CDR1 is SGHVS and CDR2 is FQNEAQ. This CDR3 has 15 amino acids. V was shortened by 5 bases and J by 3 bases, with 16 bases between the two germline ends. CDR3 residues: CASSPSWGAEETQYF. The CDR3 coding sequence is TGTGCCAGCAGCCCTAGCTGGGGGGCGGAAGAGACCCAGTACTTC.

The V call is TRBV13, the J call TRBJ2-3, with 7 bases aligning to TRBD2. The CDR3 runs to 14 residues. CDR1 PRHDT and CDR2 FYEKMQ come from the germline V gene (reference sequence). Losses at the gene ends were 4 bases for V and 4 bases for J; bases not matched to a gene: 5. CDR3 in DNA: TGTGCCAGCAGCTACGGACTAGGCGCAGATACGCAGTATTTT. Protein: CASSYGLGADTQYF.

The chain employs TRBV7-9 and TRBJ1-1, with a tentative D call TRBD1 (6 bases). The CDR3 covers 14 residues. With 1 base removed from V and 1 base from J, the gap between germline ends came to 7 bases. The germline gives CDR1 SEHNR, CDR2 FQNEAQ (reference sequence). The CDR3 region has the DNA TGTGCCAGCAGCTTAGTGGGACAGAACACTGAAGCTTTCTTT. Translation: CASSLVGQNTEAFF.

This clone was picked up a small number of times. This rearrangement joins TRBV5-6 to TRBJ2-2; D may be TRBD2 (6 bases). Germline V gene data show CDR1 as SGHDT and CDR2 as YYEEEE. The CDR3 spans 17 residues. Trimming stripped 5 bases from V and 0 bases from J, with 17 bases between. CDR3 in DNA: TGTGCCAGCAGGCGGGCGAGCGGGTCCGCGAACACCGGGGAGCTGTTTTTT. Translated, it gives CASRRASGSANTGELFF.

The V and J genes are TRBV9 and TRBJ2-7; TRBD2 aligns across 9 bases. The CDR3 runs 14 residues. Germline CDR1 reads SGDLS; CDR2 reads YYNGEE. V trimming: 4 bases; J trimming: 2 bases; junction bases outside the gene matches: 4. CDR3 sequence: CASSRAGGPYEQYF. CDR3 nucleotides: TGTGCCAGCAGCCGGGCGGGGGGGCCCTACGAGCAGTACTTC.

V usage is TRBV6-5 and J usage is TRBJ2-7; tentative D call: TRBD2 (6 bases). The CDR3 has 15 amino acids. V was pared by 2 bases and J by 2 bases, with 13 bases between. Germline lookup yields CDR1 MNHEY and CDR2 SVGAGI. The CDR3 nucleotides read TGTGCCAGCAGTTACCAGGGACTTGGACCCTACGAGCAGTACTTC. Its protein is CASSYQGLGPYEQYF.

This clone was seen more than once but under ten times. V is TRBV9 and J is TRBJ2-4; D possibly matches TRBD1 or TRBD2 (6 bases each). The germline V and J ends were trimmed by 0 bases and 3 bases, with 10 bases remaining between them. The CDR3 runs to 15 residues. Germline assignment: CDR1 SGDLS and CDR2 YYNGEE. The CDR3 DNA reads TGTGCCAGCAGCGTAGGGGGGGCTGGCAAAAACATTCAGTACTTC. It specifies CASSVGGAGKNIQYF.

The rearrangement joins TRBV27 to TRBJ1-1; 8 bases match TRBD1. The CDR3 has 15 amino acids. V lost 4 bases, J lost 2 bases, and 6 bases stayed unmatched. Germline V lookup: CDR1 MNHEY, CDR2 SMNVEV (reference sequence). Written as DNA, the CDR3 is TGTGCCAGCAGTTCACCCGGACAGGGCAACACTGAAGCTTTCTTT. This encodes CASSSPGQGNTEAFF.

In the case of this clone: The sample carries other DNA sequences with the same CDR3. The chain uses TRBV30 and TRBJ1-5; D is perhaps TRBD1 (5 bases). The CDR3 covers 15 residues. Germline loops: CDR1 GTSNPN, CDR2 SVGIG (reference sequence). Trimming took off 2 bases at V and 5 bases at J, with 16 bases between the two ends. CDR3 nucleotide sequence: TGTGCCTGGAGTAAAGGGCAGGGATCCTATCAGCCCCAGCATTTT. Its translation: CAWSKGQGSYQPQHF.

In the case of this clone: A junction end diverges from the germline sequence, so it may reflect a read error. The chain joins TRBV7-9 to TRBJ2-7; perhaps TRBD1 as D (5 bases). CDR3 length: 12 residues. Germline CDR1 SEHNR, CDR2 FQNEAQ (reference sequence). The CDR3 DNA reads TGTGCCAGCAGCTTAGAAACAGGACGATTGGACTTC. Its translation is CASSLETGRLDF.

The chain employs TRBV2 and TRBJ1-2; D gene uncertain. The germline V gene encodes CDR1 SNHLY and CDR2 FYNNEI. The CDR3 has 17 residues. Trimming pared 1 base from V and 8 bases from J, leaving 23 bases between. CDR3 region: CASSEEALGNSGGGYTF. The CDR3 nucleotides read TGTGCCAGCAGTGAAGAAGCTCTCGGGAATTCCGGAGGGGGCTACACCTTC.

The chain is built from TRBV7-9 and TRBJ1-2, with a possible D match to TRBD1 (6 bases). V was cut by 2 bases and J by 5 bases, with 15 bases left in between. The germline CDR1 and CDR2 sequences are SEHNR and FQNEAQ (reference sequence). This CDR3 is 15 amino acids long. The CDR3 DNA sequence: TGTGCCAGCAGCTTACCGGGGGGCAGGTCTTATGGCTACACCTTC. Amino acid sequence: CASSLPGGRSYGYTF.

The chain joins TRBV7-6 to TRBJ2-2; D gene ambiguous. The CDR3 consists of 12 residues. With 1 base removed from V and 4 bases from J, the gap between germline ends came to 1 base. The germline gives CDR1 SGHVS, CDR2 FNYEAQ. The CDR3 DNA is TGTGCCAGCAGCTTAGTCACCGGGGAGCTGTTTTTT. It codes for CASSLVTGELFF.

The chain links TRBV7-2 to TRBJ2-1; D might be TRBD2 (5 bases). Germline V lookup: CDR1 SGHTA, CDR2 FQGNSA. Trimming took off 5 bases at V and 9 bases at J, with 8 bases between the two ends. The CDR3 runs 11 residues. The CDR3: CASSRGFEQFF. CDR3 nucleotide sequence: TGTGCCAGCAGCCGAGGGTTTGAGCAGTTCTTC.

V and J are TRBV5-1 and TRBJ1-1, with TRBD1 identical over 9 bases. V was pared by 4 bases and J by 5 bases, with 9 bases of the junction left unmatched. The germline V gene has CDR1 SGHRS and CDR2 YFSETQ. CDR3 size: 15 residues. CDR3 nucleotide sequence: TGCGCCAGCAGCACAGGGGGCCCCGGAGAAACTGAAGCTTTCTTT. It is translated as CASSTGGPGETEAFF.

This clone was observed a few times. V and J are TRBV18 and TRBJ1-1, with 7 positions matching TRBD1. Germline V gives CDR1 KGHSH, CDR2 LQKENI. Trimming cost V 0 bases and J 6 bases; bases outside gene matches: 7. This CDR3 is built from 15 residues. Here the CDR3 reads CASSPPQGEGAEAFF. The CDR3 coding sequence is TGTGCCAGCTCACCACCCCAGGGGGAGGGAGCTGAAGCTTTCTTT.

The CDR3 is CSVEWVGWDTEAFF. For the CDR3, the DNA is TGCAGCGTTGAATGGGTGGGCTGGGACACTGAAGCTTTCTTT. V and J are TRBV29-1 and TRBJ1-1; D gene uncertain. Germline V gives CDR1 SQVTM, CDR2 ANQGSEA. V dropped 2 bases and J dropped 3 bases, with 13 bases sitting between them. This CDR3 is 14 amino acids long.

This clone came up a few times. J is TRBJ2-7 and V is TRBV18; a possible D gene is TRBD1 (6 bases). This CDR3 is built from 14 residues. CDR1 KGHSH and CDR2 LQKENI come from the germline V gene. The ends were cut back, 3 bases at V and 3 bases at J, with 12 bases in the middle. The CDR3 DNA reads TGTGCCAGCTCACCGGCAGGACAGAACTACGAGCAGTACTTC. It translates to CASSPAGQNYEQYF.